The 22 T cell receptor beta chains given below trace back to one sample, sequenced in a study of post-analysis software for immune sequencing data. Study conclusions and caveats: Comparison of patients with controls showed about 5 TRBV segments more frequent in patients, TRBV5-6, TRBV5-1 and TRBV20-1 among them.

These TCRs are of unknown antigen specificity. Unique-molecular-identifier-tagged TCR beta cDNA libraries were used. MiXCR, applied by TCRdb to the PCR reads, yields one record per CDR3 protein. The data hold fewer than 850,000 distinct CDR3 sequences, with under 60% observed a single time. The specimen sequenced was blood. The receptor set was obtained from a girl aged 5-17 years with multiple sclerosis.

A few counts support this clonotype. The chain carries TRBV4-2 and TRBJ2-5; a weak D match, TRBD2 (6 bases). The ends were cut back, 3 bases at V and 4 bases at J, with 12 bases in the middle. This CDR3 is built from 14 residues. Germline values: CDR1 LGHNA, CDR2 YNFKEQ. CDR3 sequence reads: CASSQLQEGETQYF. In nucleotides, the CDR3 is TGTGCCAGCAGCCAGCTCCAGGAGGGAGAGACCCAGTACTTC.

Here the CDR3 DNA reads TGTGCCAGCAGACCAATAGCGGGACACTACAATGAGCAGTTCTTC. It yields the protein CASRPIAGHYNEQFF. V is TRBV12-3 or TRBV12-4 and J is TRBJ2-1, with 8 bases matching TRBD2. The V gene end was trimmed by 6 bases and the J gene end by 3 bases; junction bases not matched to a gene: 7. CDR3 length: 15 amino acids.

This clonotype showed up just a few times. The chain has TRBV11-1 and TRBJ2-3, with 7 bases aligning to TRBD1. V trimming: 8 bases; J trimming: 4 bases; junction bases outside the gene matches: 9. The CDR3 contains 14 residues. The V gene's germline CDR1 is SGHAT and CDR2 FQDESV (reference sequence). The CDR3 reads CASGPRGNADTQYF. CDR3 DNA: TGTGCCAGCGGCCCCAGGGGGAATGCAGATACGCAGTATTTT.

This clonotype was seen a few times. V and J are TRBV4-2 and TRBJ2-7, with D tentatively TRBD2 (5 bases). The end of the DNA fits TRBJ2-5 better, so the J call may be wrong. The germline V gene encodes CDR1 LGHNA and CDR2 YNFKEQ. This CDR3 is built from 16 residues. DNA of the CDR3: TGTGCCAGCAGCCAAGAGTTGGCTAGCACCGTAGGGACCCAGTACTTC. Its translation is CASSQELASTVGTQYF.

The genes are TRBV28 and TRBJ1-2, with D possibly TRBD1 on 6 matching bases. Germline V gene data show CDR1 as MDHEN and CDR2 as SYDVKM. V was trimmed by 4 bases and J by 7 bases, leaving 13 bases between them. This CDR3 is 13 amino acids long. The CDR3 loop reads CASSSRGPGGYTF. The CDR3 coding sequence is TGTGCCAGCAGTTCCCGGGGGCCCGGTGGCTACACCTTC.

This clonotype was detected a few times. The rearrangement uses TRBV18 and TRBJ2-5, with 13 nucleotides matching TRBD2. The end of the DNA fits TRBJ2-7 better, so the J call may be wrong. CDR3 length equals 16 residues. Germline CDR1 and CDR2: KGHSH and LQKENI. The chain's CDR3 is CASSRPWTSGSFEQYF. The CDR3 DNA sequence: TGTGCCAGCTCACGACCTTGGACTAGCGGGAGTTTCGAGCAGTACTTC.

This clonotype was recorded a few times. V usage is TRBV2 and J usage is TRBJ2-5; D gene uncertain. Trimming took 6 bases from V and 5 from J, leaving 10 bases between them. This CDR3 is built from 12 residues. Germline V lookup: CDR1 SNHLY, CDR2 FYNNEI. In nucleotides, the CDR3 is TGTGCCAGCAGAGGAGTGGTGGAGACCCAGTACTTC. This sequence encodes CASRGVVETQYF.

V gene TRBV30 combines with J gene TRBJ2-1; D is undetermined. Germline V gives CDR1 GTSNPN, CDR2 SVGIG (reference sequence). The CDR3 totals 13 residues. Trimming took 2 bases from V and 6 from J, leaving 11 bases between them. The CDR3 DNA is TGTGCCTGGAGTACCTTCTTCGGCAATGAGCAGTTCTTC. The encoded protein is CAWSTFFGNEQFF.

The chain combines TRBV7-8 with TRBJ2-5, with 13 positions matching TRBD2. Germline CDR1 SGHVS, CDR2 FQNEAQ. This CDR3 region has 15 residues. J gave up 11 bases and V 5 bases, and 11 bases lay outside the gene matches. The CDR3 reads CASSALAGGYNEQYF. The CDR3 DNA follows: TGTGCCAGCAGCGCACTAGCGGGAGGGTACAATGAGCAGTACTTC.

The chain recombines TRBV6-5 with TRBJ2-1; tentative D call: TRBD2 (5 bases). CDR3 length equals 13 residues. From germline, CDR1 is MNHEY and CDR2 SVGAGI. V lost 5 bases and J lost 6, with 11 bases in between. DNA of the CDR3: TGTGCCAGCAGTCGGAGGTTAGGCAATGAGCAGTTCTTC. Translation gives CASSRRLGNEQFF.

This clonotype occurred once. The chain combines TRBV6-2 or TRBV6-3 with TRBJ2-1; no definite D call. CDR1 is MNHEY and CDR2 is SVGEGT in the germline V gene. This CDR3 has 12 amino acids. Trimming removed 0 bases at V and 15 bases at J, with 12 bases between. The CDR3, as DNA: TGTGCCAGCAGTTACTCGGGTGGTCCCCGGTTCTTC. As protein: CASSYSGGPRFF.

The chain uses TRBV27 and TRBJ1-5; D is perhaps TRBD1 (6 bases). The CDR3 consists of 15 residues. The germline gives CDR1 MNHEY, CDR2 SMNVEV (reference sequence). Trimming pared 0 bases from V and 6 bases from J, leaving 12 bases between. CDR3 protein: CASSLSKSGAQPQHF. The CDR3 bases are TGTGCCAGCAGTTTATCGAAATCAGGGGCTCAGCCCCAGCATTTT.

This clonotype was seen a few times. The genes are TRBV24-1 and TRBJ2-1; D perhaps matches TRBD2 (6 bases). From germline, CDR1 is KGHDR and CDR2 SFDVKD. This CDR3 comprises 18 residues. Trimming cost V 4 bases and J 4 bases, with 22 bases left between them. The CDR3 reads CATSDSGTRTPQYNEQFF. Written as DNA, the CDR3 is TGTGCCACCAGTGACTCCGGGACTCGCACGCCCCAATACAATGAGCAGTTCTTC.

CDR3 amino acids: CASSHDGSRSGTQYF. The DNA for the CDR3 is TGCGCCAGCAGCCATGATGGGTCTAGATCGGGTACGCAGTATTTT. The genes are TRBV4-3 and TRBJ2-3; D not certain. Germline CDR1 LGHNA, CDR2 YSLEER. The CDR3 is 15 amino acids. V was cut by 3 bases and J by 8 bases, with 18 bases left in between.

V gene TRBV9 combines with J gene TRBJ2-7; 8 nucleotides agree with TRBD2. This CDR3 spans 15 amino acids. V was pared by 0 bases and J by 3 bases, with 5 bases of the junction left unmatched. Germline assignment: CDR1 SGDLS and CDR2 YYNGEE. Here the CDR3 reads CASSVAGGEHYEQYF. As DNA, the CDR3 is TGTGCCAGCAGCGTAGCGGGAGGGGAACACTACGAGCAGTACTTC.

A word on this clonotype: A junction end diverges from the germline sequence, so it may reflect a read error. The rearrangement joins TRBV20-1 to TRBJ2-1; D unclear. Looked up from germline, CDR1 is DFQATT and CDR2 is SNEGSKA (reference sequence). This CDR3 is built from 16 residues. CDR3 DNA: TGCAGTGCTGGAGACGATACGCGAGGACGCGCCAATGAGCAGTTCTTC. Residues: CSAGDDTRGRANEQFF.

Written as DNA, the CDR3 is TGCAGTGCGGACAGCAGGGGGCCCTACAATGAGCAGTTCTTC. Encoded protein: CSADSRGPYNEQFF. The rearrangement links TRBV20-1 to TRBJ2-1, with 8 bases that match TRBD1. The V and J ends lost 6 bases and 2 bases, in that order; junction bases with no gene match: 6. This CDR3 has 14 amino acids. Looked up from germline, CDR1 is DFQATT and CDR2 is SNEGSKA (reference sequence).

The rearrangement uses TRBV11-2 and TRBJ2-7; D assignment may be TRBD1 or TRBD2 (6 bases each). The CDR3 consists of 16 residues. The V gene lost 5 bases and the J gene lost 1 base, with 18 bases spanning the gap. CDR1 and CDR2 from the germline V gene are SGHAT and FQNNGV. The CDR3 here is CASSPGAQITSYEQYF. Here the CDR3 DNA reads TGTGCCAGCAGCCCGGGGGCGCAGATTACTTCCTACGAGCAGTACTTC.

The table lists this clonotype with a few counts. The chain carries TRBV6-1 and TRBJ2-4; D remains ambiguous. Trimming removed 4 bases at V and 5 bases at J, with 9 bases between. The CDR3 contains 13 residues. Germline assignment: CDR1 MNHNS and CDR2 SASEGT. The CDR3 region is CASSAQSQNIQYF. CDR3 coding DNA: TGTGCCAGCAGTGCCCAGAGCCAAAACATTCAGTACTTC.

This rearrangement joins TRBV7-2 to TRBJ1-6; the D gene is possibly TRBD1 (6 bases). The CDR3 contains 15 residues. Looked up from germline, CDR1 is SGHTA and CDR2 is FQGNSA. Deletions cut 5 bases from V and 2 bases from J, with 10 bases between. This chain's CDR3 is CASSVRTAYNSPLHF. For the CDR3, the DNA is TGTGCCAGCAGCGTTAGGACAGCCTATAATTCACCCCTCCACTTT.

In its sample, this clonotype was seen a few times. The CDR3: CASSLQGAPYNEQFF. The DNA for the CDR3 is TGTGCCAGCAGTTTACAAGGGGCTCCTTACAATGAGCAGTTCTTC. This chain connects TRBV27 to TRBJ2-1, with a tentative D call TRBD1 (5 bases). The CDR3 spans 15 residues. Germline assignment: CDR1 MNHEY and CDR2 SMNVEV (reference sequence). V gave up 2 bases and J gave up 4 bases, with 12 bases separating them.

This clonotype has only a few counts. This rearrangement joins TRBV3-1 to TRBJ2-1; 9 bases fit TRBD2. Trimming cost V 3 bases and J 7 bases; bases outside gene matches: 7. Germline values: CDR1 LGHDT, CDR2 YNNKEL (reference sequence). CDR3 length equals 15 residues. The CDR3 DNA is TGTGCCAGCAGCCAGGGACTAGCCGCCGCGAATGAGCAGTTCTTC. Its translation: CASSQGLAAANEQFF.